The present entry profiles one T cell receptor (beta chain) with its context. The antigen is undetermined. Data came from immunoSEQ multiplex PCR; TCRdb stores just in-frame clones and leaves some out. The repertoire holds under 150,000 clones, with less than 95% as singletons. These data are taken from a study of T cell responses to AZD1222 COVID-19 vaccine. The study, taken as a whole, reports: Seropositive AZD1222 recipients at baseline numbered only five or six. The span of vaccine-associated CD4 TCRs extended across spike, with dominance at 160-218 and 743-854.

This CDR3 is built from 16 residues. The germline CDR1 and CDR2 sequences are SGHAT and FQNNGV. With 5 bases clipped from V and 7 bases from J, the junction kept 14 bases outside the gene matches. Sequenced here: peripheral blood, sampled on day 0 of AZD1222 vaccination. This TCR was sampled from an adult in good health. V and J are TRBV11-2 and TRBJ2-1; TRBD2 aligns across 7 bases. CDR3 bases: TGTGCCAGCAGCCGGGTACGGGGGAGGGCCGGGAATGAGCAGTTCTTC. Encoded protein: CASSRVRGRAGNEQFF.